Reported below is one TCR beta chain. Its target antigen remains unknown. Base quality data are lacking; no much larger clone is found one base away. From V the trimming removes 7 bases and from J it removes 8 bases, while the gene matches leave 14 bases of the junction unaccounted for. The CDR3, from cysteine to phenylalanine, totals 16 residues. Kept here is only the CDR3 DNA, which spans 48 bases and is read in frame from base 1. Based on the germline V gene, the CDR1 and CDR2 sequences are SGHTA and FQGNSA. This entry belongs to a study of T cell repertoires in cytomegalovirus infection (dated by TCRdb to between 2017 and 2020). General notes on the study: Donor HLA type was relevant to the analysis, as public TCR beta signatures indicated carriage of CMV infection together with the matching HLA type.

Study-level results and caveats: Cumulative frequency of public TCR beta family members discriminated carriers of CMV infection plus the relevant HLA type in this cohort and an independent approximately 350-donor cohort. The ex vivo response was dominated by HLA-C-restricted CMV-specific TCR beta clonotypes, which also provided the single most frequent clonotype in two of eight donors.

The run used an Illumina HiSeq 1500. TCRdb reanalyzed the raw reads on its own, using fastp at Q25 for trimming and MiXCR for clone calling, and kept in-frame beta chains. Identical CDR3 protein sequences are pooled into one entry, listed with their most common genes and DNA. The sample includes roughly 180,000 distinct CDR3 sequences, with approximately 28% observed a single time. The ten top clones hold roughly 29% of the sample. The receptor was isolated from a human donor in good health (CMV status not recorded). Some clones in this sample may be carry-over from other donors' samples. The chain links TRBV7-2 with TRBJ1-2; 12 middle bases align to TRBD1. Sequencing was done on a sample of PBMCs. The DNA reads as follows: TGTGCCAGCAACCCCGTAAGGGACAGGGGGCAAGAGGGCTACACCTTC. Its amino acids are CASNPVRDRGQEGYTF.